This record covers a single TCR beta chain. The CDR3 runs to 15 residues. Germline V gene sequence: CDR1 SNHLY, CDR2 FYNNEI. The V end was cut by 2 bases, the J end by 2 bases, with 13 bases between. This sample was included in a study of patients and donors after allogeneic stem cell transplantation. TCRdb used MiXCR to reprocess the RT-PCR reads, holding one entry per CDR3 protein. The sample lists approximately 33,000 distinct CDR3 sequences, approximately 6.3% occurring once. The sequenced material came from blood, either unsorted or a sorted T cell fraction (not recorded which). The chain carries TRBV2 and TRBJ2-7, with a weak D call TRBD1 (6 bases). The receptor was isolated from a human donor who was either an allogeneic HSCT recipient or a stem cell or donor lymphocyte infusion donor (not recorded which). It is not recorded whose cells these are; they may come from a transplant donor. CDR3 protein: CASSETGKSPYEQYF. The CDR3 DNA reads TGTGCCAGCAGTGAAACAGGGAAATCACCCTACGAGCAGTACTTC.